This T cell receptor beta chain was sequenced for a study of CXCR3-negative and CXCR3-positive naive CD8 T cells. Across the whole study: About 140 million TRB reads were obtained in total, which works out to about 1.5 +/- 0.3 million per library.

Cells that were CD45RO-CCR7+CD27+CD95- constituted naive CD8+ T cells. The CDR3 spans 16 residues. Germline CDR1 reads SEHNR; CDR2 reads FQNEAQ (reference sequence). Carrying UMI labels, the TRB cDNA libraries were prepared through 5' RACE. Reanalyzing the 5' RACE reads, TCRdb keeps one entry per CDR3 protein, without DNA. This table holds some 130,000 distinct CDR3 sequences. Comment on this clonotype: Its target is unknown.

Broader study findings: Much lower diversity was found in memory CD8+ cells, while both naive subsets had comparably high diversity. Partial loss of CXCR3 expression followed cryopreservation; most assays used fresh PBMCs.

J is TRBJ2-7 and V is TRBV7-9; the D gene TCRdb calls, TRBD1, cannot be checked with no DNA. The TCR comes from a human donor in good health. Some clones in this sample may be carry-over from other donors' samples. What was sequenced was naive CXCR3- CD8+ T cells from blood. As to subset: CD45RO-CCR7+CD27+CD95- naive CD8+ T cells lacking CXCR3 (TNR3-). The CDR3 sequence: CASSGNRDPLNYEQYF.